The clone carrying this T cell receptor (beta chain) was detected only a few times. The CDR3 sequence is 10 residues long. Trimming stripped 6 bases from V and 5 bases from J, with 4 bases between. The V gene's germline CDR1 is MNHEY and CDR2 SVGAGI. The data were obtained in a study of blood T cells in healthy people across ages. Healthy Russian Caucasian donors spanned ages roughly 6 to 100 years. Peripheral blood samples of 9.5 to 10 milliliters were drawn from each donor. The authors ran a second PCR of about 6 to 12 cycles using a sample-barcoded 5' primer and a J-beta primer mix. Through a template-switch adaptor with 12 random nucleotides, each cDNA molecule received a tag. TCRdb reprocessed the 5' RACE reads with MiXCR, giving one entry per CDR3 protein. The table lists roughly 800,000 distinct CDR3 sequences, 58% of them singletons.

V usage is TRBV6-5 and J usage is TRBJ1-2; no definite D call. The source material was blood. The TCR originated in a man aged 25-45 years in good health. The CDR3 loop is CASRAYGYTF. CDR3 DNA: TGTGCCAGCAGGGCGTATGGCTACACCTTC.